In its sample, the clone carrying this TCR beta chain was seen a few times. This record belongs to a study of T cell repertoires in cytomegalovirus infection. As for the study in general: Public TCR beta signature analysis indicated the presence of both CMV infection and matching HLA type.

One entry per CDR3 protein, called by TCRdb with MiXCR from the reads. The sample shows roughly 760,000 distinct CDR3 sequences, approximately 40% of them seen only once. CDR1 and CDR2 (germline): SGHDT, YYEEEE. The CDR3 is 15 amino acids. The junction had 4 bases not matched to a gene; V was cut back by 1 base and J by 3 bases. Sequencing used PBMCs. This chain connects TRBV5-6 to TRBJ1-3, with 7 bases lining up with TRBD1. This TCR was sampled from a human donor in good health (CMV status not recorded). Some clones in this sample may be carry-over from other donors' samples. CDR3 in amino acids: CASSLKGGYGNTIYF. In nucleotides, the CDR3 is TGTGCCAGCAGCTTGAAAGGGGGCTATGGAAACACCATATATTTT.